Detailed here is one T cell receptor (beta chain). Its cognate antigen is unknown. This entry belongs to a study of regulatory T cells in long-lasting Graves disease. For TCR beta, libraries came from iRepertoire HTBI primers and Arm-PCR of CDR3 regions. TCRdb used MiXCR to reprocess the multiplex PCR reads, holding one entry per CDR3 protein. Found here are roughly 500,000 distinct CDR3 sequences, around 12% of them singletons; the top ten hold approximately 9%. Time point in this sample: newly diagnosed GD, antithyroid drugs for less than 3 months. Extracted PBMC RNA gave rise to the TCR library. American Thyroid Association guidelines defined how Graves' disease was diagnosed. CDR1 is DFQATT, CDR2 SNEGSKA, per germline (reference sequence). V shed 5 bases and J 2 bases; nucleotides not matched to a gene: 6. The CDR3 covers 14 residues. Regarding the study as a whole: Graves' patients with persistent disease showed TCR diversity lower than patients newly diagnosed.

A further study also used this sample, focusing on T cells in Graves' hyperthyroidism and ophthalmopathy. As that report states: Carried out on the TCR CDR3, a first-round RT-PCR used the HTBI primer set.

This clonotype was obtained from a woman in her 30s with Graves disease. This sequence joins TRBV20-1 and TRBJ2-3; 8 bases are a match to TRBD2. The specimen comprised peripheral blood mononuclear cells (PBMCs), sampled at new diagnosis, from a patient treated with antithyroid drugs. The CDR3 spells CSAPSGGPTDTQYF. The CDR3 nucleotides read TGCAGTGCTCCTTCGGGAGGGCCCACAGATACGCAGTATTTT.